This is a list of T cell receptor beta chains from one sample in a study of T cells after yellow fever vaccination. Using its own MiXCR run on the 5' RACE reads, TCRdb lists one record per CDR3 protein. This table has some 250,000 distinct CDR3 sequences, about 7% appearing once. This sample comprised CD4+ T cells sorted from PBMCs, obtained 15 days after the yellow fever booster vaccination. The receptors were gathered from a man aged 30 to 39 who received the YFV17D yellow fever vaccine. The CDR3 runs from the conserved cysteine through the conserved F or W. A D gene is named only where the DNA matches it firmly. Part of the rows lack a size; the others show once, few, many or a class for expanded clones.

j_call: TRBJ1-2; clone_size: NA; v_call: TRBV20-1; d_call: NA; cdr3_aa: CSASITGGYGYTF; cdr3_nt: TGCAGTGCTAGCATCACAGGCGGCTATGGCTACACCTTC
j_call: TRBJ2-7; clone_size: few; v_call: TRBV12-3/TRBV12-4; d_call: NA; cdr3_aa: CASSLETRAQYF; cdr3_nt: TGTGCCAGCAGTTTGGAAACGAGAGCGCAGTACTTC
j_call: TRBJ1-5; clone_size: many; v_call: TRBV6-5; d_call: NA; cdr3_aa: CASSWGGVGNQPQHF; cdr3_nt: TGTGCCAGCAGTTGGGGAGGAGTGGGCAATCAGCCCCAGCATTTT
j_call: TRBJ1-5; clone_size: many; v_call: TRBV12-3/TRBV12-4; d_call: NA; cdr3_aa: CASSLEGGQPQHF; cdr3_nt: TGTGCCAGCAGTTTAGAGGGAGGTCAGCCCCAGCATTTT
j_call: TRBJ2-7; clone_size: many; v_call: TRBV20-1; d_call: TRBD1; cdr3_aa: CSAEPGQSRYEQYF; cdr3_nt: TGCAGTGCGGAGCCGGGACAGAGTAGATACGAGCAGTACTTC
j_call: TRBJ2-2; clone_size: few; v_call: TRBV20-1; d_call: NA; cdr3_aa: CSARDSIPGRQLAGELFF; cdr3_nt: TGCAGTGCTAGAGATTCTATACCGGGACGGCAGCTCGCCGGGGAGCTGTTTTTT
j_call: TRBJ1-1; clone_size: NA; v_call: TRBV20-1; d_call: NA; cdr3_aa: CSATPGLNTEAFF; cdr3_nt: TGCAGTGCTACTCCGGGGTTGAACACTGAAGCTTTCTTT
j_call: TRBJ2-5; clone_size: many; v_call: TRBV7-3; d_call: TRBD2; cdr3_aa: CASSLGSGQETQYF; cdr3_nt: TGTGCCAGCAGCTTGGGTAGCGGGCAAGAGACCCAGTACTTC
j_call: TRBJ2-1; clone_size: many; v_call: TRBV24-1; d_call: TRBD2; cdr3_aa: CATSDLTSGKQFF; cdr3_nt: TGTGCCACCAGTGATTTAACTAGCGGGAAGCAGTTCTTC
j_call: TRBJ2-1; clone_size: few; v_call: TRBV7-2; d_call: TRBD1; cdr3_aa: CASSTGQYNEQFF; cdr3_nt: TGTGCCAGCAGCACGGGACAGTACAATGAGCAGTTCTTC
j_call: TRBJ2-1; clone_size: NA; v_call: TRBV11-2; d_call: TRBD2; cdr3_aa: CASSSSPISGIGSYNEQFF; cdr3_nt: TGTGCCAGCAGCTCGTCCCCTATTAGCGGGATAGGCTCCTACAATGAGCAGTTCTTC
j_call: TRBJ2-7; clone_size: NA; v_call: TRBV6-2/TRBV6-3; d_call: TRBD1; cdr3_aa: CASSRDRGMYEQYF; cdr3_nt: TGTGCCAGCAGCCGGGACAGGGGGATGTACGAGCAGTACTTC
j_call: TRBJ1-5; clone_size: few; v_call: TRBV12-3/TRBV12-4; d_call: NA; cdr3_aa: CASNPSGGNQPQHF; cdr3_nt: TGTGCCAGCAACCCTTCGGGAGGTAATCAGCCCCAGCATTTT
j_call: TRBJ2-7; clone_size: NA; v_call: TRBV7-2; d_call: NA; cdr3_aa: CASSFVGGSHEQYF; cdr3_nt: TGTGCCAGCAGCTTCGTCGGGGGAAGCCACGAGCAGTACTTC
j_call: TRBJ1-1; clone_size: many; v_call: TRBV12-3/TRBV12-4; d_call: NA; cdr3_aa: CASSLGYDTEAFF; cdr3_nt: TGTGCCAGCAGTTTAGGGTACGACACTGAAGCTTTCTTT
j_call: TRBJ1-2; clone_size: NA; v_call: TRBV24-1; d_call: TRBD1; cdr3_aa: CATSDRRVTGGEGYTF; cdr3_nt: TGTGCCACCAGCGACCGCCGAGTGACAGGGGGCGAGGGCTACACCTTC
j_call: TRBJ2-3; clone_size: few; v_call: TRBV13; d_call: TRBD2; cdr3_aa: CASSLLPAGVRDTQYF; cdr3_nt: TGTGCCAGCAGCTTACTTCCAGCGGGAGTTAGAGATACGCAGTATTTT
j_call: TRBJ2-2; clone_size: NA; v_call: TRBV15; d_call: TRBD2; cdr3_aa: CATSTYSGGNTGELFF; cdr3_nt: TGTGCCACCAGCACCTATAGCGGGGGGAACACCGGGGAGCTGTTTTTT
j_call: TRBJ2-7; clone_size: many; v_call: TRBV15; d_call: NA; cdr3_aa: CATSRISRGAYEQYF; cdr3_nt: TGTGCCACCAGCAGAATTTCGAGGGGAGCTTACGAGCAGTACTTC
j_call: TRBJ1-6; clone_size: few; v_call: TRBV7-2; d_call: NA; cdr3_aa: CASSLQPSPLHF; cdr3_nt: TGTGCCAGCAGCTTACAGCCATCACCCCTCCACTTT
j_call: TRBJ2-5; clone_size: few; v_call: TRBV7-2; d_call: TRBD2; cdr3_aa: CASALAGGGGQETQYF; cdr3_nt: TGTGCCAGCGCCCTAGCGGGAGGGGGCGGCCAAGAGACCCAGTACTTC
j_call: TRBJ2-5; clone_size: few; v_call: TRBV7-6; d_call: TRBD2; cdr3_aa: CASSLISGNQETQYF; cdr3_nt: TGTGCCAGCAGCCTAATTAGCGGGAACCAAGAGACCCAGTACTTC
j_call: TRBJ2-2; clone_size: many; v_call: TRBV4-3; d_call: NA; cdr3_aa: CASSLPETGELFF; cdr3_nt: TGCGCCAGCAGCCTCCCCGAGACCGGGGAGCTGTTTTTT
j_call: TRBJ2-7; clone_size: many; v_call: TRBV20-1; d_call: NA; cdr3_aa: CSAKEGIAREQYF; cdr3_nt: TGCAGTGCTAAAGAGGGGATAGCGCGCGAGCAGTACTTC
j_call: TRBJ2-5; clone_size: NA; v_call: TRBV15; d_call: TRBD2; cdr3_aa: CATSSGTLARQETQYF; cdr3_nt: TGTGCCACCAGCAGTGGAACACTAGCGCGTCAAGAGACCCAGTACTTC
j_call: TRBJ1-1; clone_size: few; v_call: TRBV10-3; d_call: TRBD1; cdr3_aa: CAISGSTGGSEAFF; cdr3_nt: TGTGCCATCAGTGGTTCCACAGGGGGATCTGAAGCTTTCTTT
j_call: TRBJ2-2; clone_size: NA; v_call: TRBV18; d_call: NA; cdr3_aa: CASSPHGNTGELFF; cdr3_nt: TGTGCCAGCTCACCACATGGGAACACCGGGGAGCTGTTTTTT
j_call: TRBJ2-2; clone_size: few; v_call: TRBV7-9; d_call: NA; cdr3_aa: CASNLISRLVNTGELFF; cdr3_nt: TGTGCCAGCAACTTAATCAGCCGGCTTGTGAACACCGGGGAGCTGTTTTTT
j_call: TRBJ1-2; clone_size: few; v_call: TRBV6-2/TRBV6-3; d_call: NA; cdr3_aa: CASRDSYGYTF; cdr3_nt: TGTGCCAGCAGAGACAGCTATGGCTACACCTTC
j_call: TRBJ2-1; clone_size: many; v_call: TRBV29-1; d_call: NA; cdr3_aa: CSVAPLGPGNEQFF; cdr3_nt: TGCAGCGTTGCCCCTCTAGGGCCCGGGAATGAGCAGTTCTTC
j_call: TRBJ2-3; clone_size: many; v_call: TRBV10-3; d_call: TRBD1; cdr3_aa: CAIRGTGDTDTQYF; cdr3_nt: TGTGCCATCCGCGGGACAGGGGACACAGATACGCAGTATTTT
j_call: TRBJ2-2; clone_size: few; v_call: TRBV19; d_call: NA; cdr3_aa: CASSISAGGISGELFF; cdr3_nt: TGTGCCAGTAGTATTTCCGCTGGAGGGATATCCGGGGAGCTGTTTTTT
j_call: TRBJ2-3; clone_size: NA; v_call: TRBV5-8; d_call: NA; cdr3_aa: CASSSGGGGSDTQYF; cdr3_nt: TGTGCCAGCAGCAGTGGAGGAGGGGGGTCAGATACGCAGTATTTT